This record looks at one T cell receptor (beta chain) sequence and its context. This specimen comes from a study of T cells expressing NK-cell markers. Background on the study: According to the study, TCR beta repertoires originated from sorted CD3+CD56+NKG2C+, CD3+CD56+NKG2C- and CD3+CD56-NKG2C+ T cells. Seven of eight sequenced donors tested HCMV-seropositive; one tested seronegative.

The authors made TCR beta cDNA libraries by 5'RACE template switching. This switching added a universal primer site and UMIs. TCRdb reprocessed the 5' RACE reads and stores each CDR3 protein as one record, lacking DNA. The sample table includes 550,000 to 600,000 distinct CDR3 sequences. Germline loops: CDR1 MNHEY, CDR2 SVGAGI. The CDR3 spans 16 residues. The chain combines TRBV6-5 with TRBJ2-1; lacking DNA, the TRBD1 call made by TCRdb goes unchecked. The specimen was blood T cells: a sorted CD56 or NKG2C T cell subset, CD4+ or CD8+ T cells, or bulk PBMC T cells (not recorded which). This receptor was taken from a man aged 18 to 30 in good health. CDR3 loop: CASSFGGPGPYNEQFF.